This paragraph covers one T cell receptor beta chain sequence. Its antigen remains unknown. These data belong to a study of vaccination effects on CD4 cells after COVID-19. Study-level information: BNT162b2 vaccine or mRNA-1273 vaccine was given to participants in two doses.

Overall study findings and caveats: The study enrolled few convalescent patients and sampled no early post-infection timepoints.

Clones were read by immunoSEQ multiplex PCR, and TCRdb kept only the in-frame ones, dropping some. The data contain 20,000 to 25,000 clones, about 71% of them singletons. Sequencing followed a ViraFEST assay step that expanded antigen-specific CD4+ T cells with viral peptide pools. Investigators separated out CD4+ T cells once around 9 days of culture had passed. In the vaccine recipients, nucleocapsid antibodies were negative and there was no prior SARS-CoV-2 infection. Cultivation was performed at a few million PBMC per well with 8 to 10 IU/ml IL-2 and about 10 ug/ml peptides added. Replacing half the medium with IL-2 medium was done on days 3 and 7. The ends were cut back, 3 bases at V and 4 bases at J, with 3 bases in the middle. CDR3 size: 11 residues.

The gene calls are TRBV12-3 or TRBV12-4 and TRBJ2-5; D ambiguous. Sample: CD4+ T cells from PBMCs cultured with HCoV-OC43 spike peptides, taken before COVID-19 vaccination. Subset reported: HCoV-OC43 spike overlapping peptide pool stimulation. This clonotype was sampled from a human donor who received a COVID-19 vaccine. The CDR3 DNA sequence: TGTGCCAGCAGTTTCTTAGAGACCCAGTACTTC. Translation: CASSFLETQYF.